This T cell receptor (beta chain) stems from a study of shared clonotypes between healthy human individuals. Terminally differentiated effector memory CD45RA+ cells were excluded by CCR7 positive selection of CD45RO-negative cells. Clones were sequenced by immunoSEQ multiplex PCR, and TCRdb holds only the in-frame ones, with some missing. The table has approximately 1.9 million clones, just under 95% seen once; the top ten hold over 1.5%. The V and J ends lost 5 bases and 8 bases, in that order; junction bases with no gene match: 20. The length of the CDR3 is 17 residues. Germline values: CDR1 SEHNR, CDR2 FQNEAQ (reference sequence).

The chain combines TRBV7-9 with TRBJ1-2, with 7 bases aligning to TRBD1. Input material: naive CD8+ T cells from PBMCs. This TCR was sampled from a man between 18 and 35 years old in good health. Some clones in this sample may be carry-over from other donors' samples. The CDR3 protein is CASSRPTPTGKVSGYTF. CDR3 coding DNA: TGTGCCAGCAGCCGACCGACGCCGACAGGGAAAGTTAGCGGCTACACCTTC.